The rows below give T cell receptor beta chains drawn from one sample of a study of early T cells in non-severe SARS-CoV-2 infection. One entry per CDR3 protein results from TCRdb running MiXCR on the 5' RACE reads. This sample carries approximately 32,000 distinct CDR3 sequences, around 4.1% of them seen once, and the ten largest clones take about 6.3%. Specimen: whole blood. The origin of the receptors is an adult who was a healthcare worker with PCR-confirmed SARS-CoV-2 infection or an uninfected control (not recorded which). CDR3s include the opening cysteine and the closing phenylalanine or tryptophan. Each record gives: clone size, J gene, V gene, CDR3 protein. Only some rows state a clone size, as once, few, many or a class for expanded clones.

clone_size: many; j_call: TRBJ2-3; v_call: TRBV7-2; cdr3_aa: CASSSLPDTQYF
clone_size: many; j_call: TRBJ1-1; v_call: TRBV7-9; cdr3_aa: CASSHWDSTEAFF
clone_size: many; j_call: TRBJ1-5; v_call: TRBV9; cdr3_aa: CASSPGGGYNQPQHF
clone_size: many; j_call: TRBJ2-7; v_call: TRBV5-1; cdr3_aa: CASSLKLTGPGDEQYF
clone_size: many; j_call: TRBJ1-2; v_call: TRBV5-8; cdr3_aa: CASSLDFYREDGYTF
clone_size: many; j_call: TRBJ2-7; v_call: TRBV5-1; cdr3_aa: CASSLDGGPYEQYF
clone_size: many; j_call: TRBJ2-7; v_call: TRBV27; cdr3_aa: CASSRTSGGALAEQYF
clone_size: .; j_call: TRBJ2-1; v_call: TRBV23-1; cdr3_aa: CASPGVPQGEYNEQFF
clone_size: many; j_call: TRBJ1-4; v_call: TRBV5-4; cdr3_aa: CASSSRQGINEKLFF
clone_size: many; j_call: TRBJ2-7; v_call: TRBV6-2/TRBV6-3; cdr3_aa: CASSLSRGQRGHYEQYF
clone_size: .; j_call: TRBJ2-2; v_call: TRBV20-1; cdr3_aa: CSATATGSGELFF
clone_size: many; j_call: TRBJ2-1; v_call: TRBV2; cdr3_aa: CASSGGSNSGNEQFF
clone_size: .; j_call: TRBJ2-7; v_call: TRBV5-1; cdr3_aa: CASSLDRENTYEQYF
clone_size: many; j_call: TRBJ1-1; v_call: TRBV12-5; cdr3_aa: CASGPGQGLGRDTEAFF
clone_size: .; j_call: TRBJ1-6; v_call: TRBV12-3/TRBV12-4; cdr3_aa: CATRSSYNSPLHF
clone_size: .; j_call: TRBJ2-3; v_call: TRBV7-8; cdr3_aa: CASGPGADTQYF
clone_size: many; j_call: TRBJ2-4; v_call: TRBV28; cdr3_aa: CASRIDRGTNIQYF
clone_size: medium-sized; j_call: TRBJ2-7; v_call: TRBV7-9; cdr3_aa: CASSADTIFLYEQYF
clone_size: .; j_call: TRBJ1-6; v_call: TRBV14; cdr3_aa: CASSRTSGIPLYYNSPLHF
clone_size: many; j_call: TRBJ2-6; v_call: TRBV29-1; cdr3_aa: CSDKENSGANVLTF
clone_size: many; j_call: TRBJ1-2; v_call: TRBV6-2/TRBV6-3; cdr3_aa: CASSSFYGYTF